These T cell receptor beta chains were read from a single sample in a study of beta chain features in type 1 diabetes. Only in-frame clones appear in the TCRdb table, and some are missing; sequencing was by immunoSEQ multiplex PCR. The sample has hundreds of thousands of clones, over 10% seen once. Sequenced material: naive CD4+ T cells from blood. The source of these receptors is a man aged 18 to 30 with type 1 diabetes. The CDR3 runs from the conserved cysteine through the conserved F or W. A D gene is named only where the DNA matches it firmly. Not all rows give a size; the values are once, few, many and, for expanded clones, a class.

J gene	D gene	V gene	clone size	CDR3 DNA	CDR3 protein
TRBJ1-2	NA	TRBV29-1	once	TGCAGCGTGGGTTATCTGGGGGGCACTGATGGCTACACCTTC	CSVGYLGGTDGYTF
TRBJ2-3	TRBD1	TRBV7-6	few	TGTGCCAGCAGCTTACGGACAGGGCCCACAGATACGCAGTATTTT	CASSLRTGPTDTQYF
TRBJ1-2	NA	TRBV10-3	few	TGTGCCATCAGTGAAGGGGAGGGGAGCTATGGCTACACCTTC	CAISEGEGSYGYTF
TRBJ1-1	NA	TRBV5-6	few	TGTGCCAGCACCCAGGGCTTGGGCACTGAAGCTTTCTTT	CASTQGLGTEAFF
TRBJ1-2	NA	TRBV6-5	NA	TGTGCCAGCAGTTACTCGCAGGGGATGGACAACTATGGCTACACCTTC	CASSYSQGMDNYGYTF
TRBJ2-7	TRBD1	TRBV30	few	TGTGCCTTTCAAAGGGACAGCTCCTCGTACGAGCAGTACTTC	CAFQRDSSSYEQYF
TRBJ2-7	NA	TRBV5-6	few	TGTGCCAGCAGCTTATGGGACGAGCAGTACTTC	CASSLWDEQYF
TRBJ2-3	TRBD1	TRBV5-1	NA	TGCGCCAGCAGCCCGGGTGGGACAGCGACAGATACGCAGTATTTT	CASSPGGTATDTQYF
TRBJ2-3	NA	TRBV18	few	TGTGCCAGCTCACCGATGACAGATACGCAGTATTTT	CASSPMTDTQYF
TRBJ1-5	TRBD1	TRBV4-1	few	TGCGCCAGCAGCCTGACACAGGGGACTTATCAGCCCCAGCATTTT	CASSLTQGTYQPQHF
TRBJ2-1	NA	TRBV28	NA	TGTGCCAGCAGCCAAGACAGCTTAAACAATGAGCAGTTCTTC	CASSQDSLNNEQFF
TRBJ1-1	NA	TRBV4-1	NA	TGCGCCAGCAGCCAAGAGGGAACAGAGGACACTGAAGCTTTCTTT	CASSQEGTEDTEAFF
TRBJ2-2	NA	TRBV21-1	few	TGTGCCAGCAGCAAAGGCGTAGCGCCCGGGGAGCTGTTTTTT	CASSKGVAPGELFF
TRBJ1-5	NA	TRBV12-2	NA	TGTGCAAGTCGCTTAGCGTCGGACAGGGAAGACAATCAGCCCCAGCATTTT	CASRLASDREDNQPQHF
TRBJ2-1	NA	TRBV29-1	NA	TGCAGCGTTGTTGGGCGGGAGCAGTTCTTC	CSVVGREQFF
TRBJ1-6	NA	TRBV28	NA	TGTGCCAGCAGCCGCGGACAGCCTAATTCACCCCTCCACTTT	CASSRGQPNSPLHF
TRBJ2-5	NA	TRBV28	NA	TGTGCCAGCAGTCCTAGCCTTGGACGTGAGATGGAGACCCAGTACTTC	CASSPSLGREMETQYF
TRBJ1-1	NA	TRBV25-1	NA	TGTGCCAGCAGTGATAGGGGGGCGCGGGGCACTGAAGCTTTCTTT	CASSDRGARGTEAFF
TRBJ1-5	NA	TRBV6-1	NA	TGTGCCAGCAGGGCGGCCAGGGAGGATCAGCCCCAGCATTTT	CASRAAREDQPQHF
TRBJ2-5	NA	TRBV15	few	TGTGCCACCAGCAGAGATCGGGGGCTCCAAGAGACCCAGTACTTC	CATSRDRGLQETQYF
TRBJ2-6	NA	TRBV7-7	NA	TGTGCTAGCAGCCAGCGGGGCGACAGGGTAGCGGGCGGGGCCAACGTCCTGACTTTC	CASSQRGDRVAGGANVLTF
TRBJ2-3	NA	TRBV10-2	few	TGCGCCAGCACCCTGGCGACTAGCACAGATACGCAGTATTTT	CASTLATSTDTQYF
TRBJ1-2	NA	TRBV13	few	TGTGCCAGCAGCGGACACCGGGACAACTATGGCTACACCTTC	CASSGHRDNYGYTF
TRBJ2-3	NA	TRBV5-4	NA	TGTGCCAGCAGCTTTCGGGCAGCGGCGGGGACAGATACGCAGTATTTT	CASSFRAAAGTDTQYF
TRBJ1-1	TRBD1	TRBV18	few	TGTGCCAGCTCACCCCTTGGGACAGTTAAGGCTGAAGCTTTCTTT	CASSPLGTVKAEAFF
TRBJ1-1	NA	TRBV10-3	NA	TGTGCCATCAGTGGATCCCCGAACACTGAAGCTTTCTTT	CAISGSPNTEAFF
TRBJ2-3	NA	TRBV28	few	TGTGCCAGCAGTGCGCCATTGGGGCGAAGCACAGATACGCAGTATTTT	CASSAPLGRSTDTQYF
TRBJ1-1	NA	TRBV7-9	NA	TGTGCCAGCAGCCCGGGGGGCGGCACTGAAGCTTTCTTT	CASSPGGGTEAFF
TRBJ1-2	NA	TRBV29-1	few	TGCAGCGTTGGCGCAGACCAAGGGGGTGGCTACACCTTC	CSVGADQGGGYTF
TRBJ1-2	NA	TRBV7-9	few	TGTGCCAGCAGCTTAGGAGTCTCCCTTACGACTAACTATGGCTACACCTTC	CASSLGVSLTTNYGYTF
TRBJ1-1	TRBD1	TRBV29-1	few	TGCAGCGTTTTTCCGGGACAGGGAGGCGCTGAAGCTTTCTTT	CSVFPGQGGAEAFF
TRBJ2-7	NA	TRBV30	few	TGTGCCTGGAGTCCCGGACAAACCGAGCAGTACTTC	CAWSPGQTEQYF
TRBJ2-7	TRBD2	TRBV6-5	NA	TGTGCCAGCAGTTCTTGGTGGGGGAGGGTGGTTCACGAGCAGTACTTC	CASSSWWGRVVHEQYF
TRBJ1-2	NA	TRBV30	few	TGTGCCTGGAGCGCTGGCGCCTATGGCTACACCTTC	CAWSAGAYGYTF
TRBJ1-5	NA	TRBV30	few	TGTGCCTGGGGACTCGATCTAAATCAGCCCCAGCATTTT	CAWGLDLNQPQHF
TRBJ1-6	NA	TRBV21-1	few	TGTGCCAGCAGCGCCGACAGGGAGGATAATTCACCCCTCCACTTT	CASSADREDNSPLHF
TRBJ2-1	TRBD2	TRBV14	NA	TGTGCCAGCAGCCCCCGACTAGCGGGGGCCAACAATGAGCAGTTCTTC	CASSPRLAGANNEQFF
TRBJ2-7	NA	TRBV19	few	TGTGCCAGTAGTATGCGCAATACAGGGAACGAGCAGTACTTC	CASSMRNTGNEQYF
TRBJ2-5	NA	TRBV5-1	NA	TGCGCCAGCAGCTTGGGTGGTCGCGGGGAGCTACAAGAGACCCAGTACTTC	CASSLGGRGELQETQYF
TRBJ2-3	NA	TRBV2	NA	TGTGCCAGCACGCGGGGGCAGGCCACGCAGTATTTT	CASTRGQATQYF